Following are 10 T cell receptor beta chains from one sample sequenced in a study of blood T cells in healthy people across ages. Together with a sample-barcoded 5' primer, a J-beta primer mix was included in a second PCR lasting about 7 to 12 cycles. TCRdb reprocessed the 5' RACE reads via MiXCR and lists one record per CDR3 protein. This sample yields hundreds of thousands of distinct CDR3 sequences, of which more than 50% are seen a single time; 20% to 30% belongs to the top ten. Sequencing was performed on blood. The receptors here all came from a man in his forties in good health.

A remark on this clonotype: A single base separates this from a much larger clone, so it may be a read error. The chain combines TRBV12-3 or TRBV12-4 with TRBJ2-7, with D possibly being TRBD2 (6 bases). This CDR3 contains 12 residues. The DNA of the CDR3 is TGTGCCAGCATTTTAGGCGGGGAGAAGCAGTACTTC. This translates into CASILGGEKQYF.

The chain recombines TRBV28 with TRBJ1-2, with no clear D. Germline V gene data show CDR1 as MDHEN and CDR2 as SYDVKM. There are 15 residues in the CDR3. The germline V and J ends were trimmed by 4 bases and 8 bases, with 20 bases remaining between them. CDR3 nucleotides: TGTGCCAGCAGTTCCGGTGCTAGGGATCCGGGCGGCTACACCTTC. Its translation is CASSSGARDPGGYTF.

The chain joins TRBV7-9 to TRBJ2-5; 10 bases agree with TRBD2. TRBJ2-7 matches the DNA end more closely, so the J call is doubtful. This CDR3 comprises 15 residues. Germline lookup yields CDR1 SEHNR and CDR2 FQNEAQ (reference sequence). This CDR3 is CASSSRLAGVDEQYF. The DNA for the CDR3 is TGTGCCAGCAGCTCCCGCCTAGCGGGAGTTGACGAGCAGTACTTC.

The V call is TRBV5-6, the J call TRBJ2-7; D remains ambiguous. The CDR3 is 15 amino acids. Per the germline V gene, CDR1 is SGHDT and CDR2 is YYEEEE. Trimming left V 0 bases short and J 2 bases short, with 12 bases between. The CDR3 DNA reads TGTGCCAGCAGCTTGGTCTTAGGGATTACCTACGAGCAGTACTTC. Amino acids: CASSLVLGITYEQYF.

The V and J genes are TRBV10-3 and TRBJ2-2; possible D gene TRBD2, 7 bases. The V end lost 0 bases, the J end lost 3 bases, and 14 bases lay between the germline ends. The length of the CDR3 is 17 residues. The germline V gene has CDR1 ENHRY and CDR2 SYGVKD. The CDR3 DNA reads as TGTGCCATCAGTGAGTCAGGGGGGGGGCTCGACACCGGGGAGCTGTTTTTT. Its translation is CAISESGGGLDTGELFF.

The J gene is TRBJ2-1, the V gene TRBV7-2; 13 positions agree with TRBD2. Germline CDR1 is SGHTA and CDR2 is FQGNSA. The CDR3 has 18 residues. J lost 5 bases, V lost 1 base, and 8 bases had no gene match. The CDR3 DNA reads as TGTGCCAGCAGCTTAGAACTAGCGGGAGGGCCAGGGGACAATGAGCAGTTCTTC. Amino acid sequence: CASSLELAGGPGDNEQFF.

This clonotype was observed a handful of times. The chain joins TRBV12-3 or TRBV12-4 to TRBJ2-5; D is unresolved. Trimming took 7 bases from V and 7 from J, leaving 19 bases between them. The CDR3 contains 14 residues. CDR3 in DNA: TGTGCCAGCATGATTGGCACCTTCTGGGGGACCCAGTACTTC. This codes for CASMIGTFWGTQYF.

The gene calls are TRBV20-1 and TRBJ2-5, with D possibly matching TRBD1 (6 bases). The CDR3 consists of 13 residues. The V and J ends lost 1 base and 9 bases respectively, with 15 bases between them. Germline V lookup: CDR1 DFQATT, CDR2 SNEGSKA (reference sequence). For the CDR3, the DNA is TGCAGTGCTAGAGCTCACAGGGTTTATTCCCAGTACTTC. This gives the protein CSARAHRVYSQYF.

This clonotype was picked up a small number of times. The CDR3 here is CASSQGPVAGGYEQYF. In DNA form, the CDR3 reads TGTGCCAGCAGCCAAGGGCCCGTGGCAGGGGGATACGAGCAGTACTTC. The chain links TRBV3-1 to TRBJ2-7; 7 nucleotides line up with TRBD1. The CDR3 runs to 16 residues. J gave up 4 bases and V 1 base, and 10 bases lay outside the gene matches. CDR1 and CDR2 from the germline V gene are LGHDT and YNNKEL (reference sequence).

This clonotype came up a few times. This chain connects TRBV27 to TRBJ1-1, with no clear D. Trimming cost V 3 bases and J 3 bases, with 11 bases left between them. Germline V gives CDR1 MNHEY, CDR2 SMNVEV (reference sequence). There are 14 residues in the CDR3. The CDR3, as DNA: TGTGCCAGCAGTTTCAGGCAGTCCTACACTGAAGCTTTCTTT. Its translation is CASSFRQSYTEAFF.